This TCR beta chain emerged from a study of blood T cell repertoires in COVID-19. Using immunoSEQ multiplex PCR, the repertoire was profiled, and TCRdb retains in-frame clones only, with some absent. The sample has around 15,000 clones, 85% to 90% seen once. Sequencing was done on a sample of peripheral blood. The TCR originated in a man aged 55 to 69 with acute or convalescent COVID-19.

The CDR3 DNA reads TGTGCCAGCAGGTGGAGCCAAGAGACCCAGTACTTC. Encoded protein: CASRWSQETQYF. J is TRBJ2-5 and V is TRBV6-4; D uncertain. Germline CDR1 MRHNA, CDR2 SNTAGT. The V gene lost 6 bases and the J gene lost 1 base, with 6 bases spanning the gap. This CDR3 spans 12 amino acids.